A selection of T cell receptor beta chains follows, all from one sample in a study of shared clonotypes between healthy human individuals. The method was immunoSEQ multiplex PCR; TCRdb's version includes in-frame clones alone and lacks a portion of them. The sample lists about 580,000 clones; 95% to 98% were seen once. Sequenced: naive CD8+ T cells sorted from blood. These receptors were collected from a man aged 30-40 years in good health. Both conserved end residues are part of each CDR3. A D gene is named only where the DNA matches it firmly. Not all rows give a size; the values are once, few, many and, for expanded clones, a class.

CDR3: CASSNSHYEKLFF
DNA: TGTGCCAGCAGCAACAGCCACTACGAAAAACTGTTTTTT
length: 13
size: -
J: TRBJ1-4
D: -
V: TRBV2

CDR3: CASSPFRGQDYSNQPQHF
DNA: TGTGCCAGCTCACCGTTCCGGGGACAGGATTATAGCAATCAGCCCCAGCATTTT
length: 18
size: -
J: TRBJ1-5
D: TRBD1
V: TRBV18

CDR3: CASSRGTGPSREQFF
DNA: TGTGCCAGCAGCCGCGGGACAGGGCCATCTCGTGAGCAGTTCTTC
length: 15
size: -
J: TRBJ2-1
D: TRBD1
V: TRBV9

CDR3: CASTRLAGFSEQYF
DNA: TGTGCCAGTACTAGACTAGCGGGGTTTTCCGAGCAGTACTTC
length: 14
size: -
J: TRBJ2-7
D: TRBD2
V: TRBV7-8

CDR3: CASSLVEEQYF
DNA: TGTGCCAGCAGCTTAGTCGAAGAGCAGTACTTC
length: 11
size: -
J: TRBJ2-7
D: -
V: TRBV11-2

CDR3: CASSPGRTPRTYEQYF
DNA: TGTGCCAGCAGCCCTGGGAGGACACCCAGGACCTACGAGCAGTACTTC
length: 16
size: -
J: TRBJ2-7
D: -
V: TRBV11-2

CDR3: CASRPWGTEAFF
DNA: TGTGCCAGCAGGCCGTGGGGCACTGAAGCTTTCTTT
length: 12
size: -
J: TRBJ1-1
D: -
V: TRBV7-2

CDR3: CSVTTSSSGYTF
DNA: TGCAGCGTGACGACATCCTCGAGTGGCTACACCTTC
length: 12
size: -
J: TRBJ1-2
D: -
V: TRBV29-1

CDR3: CSAGGGLDTEAFF
DNA: TGCAGCGCCGGCGGAGGGCTCGACACTGAAGCTTTCTTT
length: 13
size: -
J: TRBJ1-1
D: -
V: TRBV29-1

CDR3: CASSLAGGDTQYF
DNA: TGTGCCAGCTCCCTAGCGGGGGGAGATACGCAGTATTTT
length: 13
size: -
J: TRBJ2-3
D: TRBD2
V: TRBV18

CDR3: CASSPVEGTGEKLFF
DNA: TGCGCCAGCAGCCCAGTGGAGGGGACAGGTGAAAAACTGTTTTTT
length: 15
size: once
J: TRBJ1-4
D: TRBD1
V: TRBV5-1

CDR3: CASSLGQGYEQYF
DNA: TGTGCCAGCAGCTTGGGACAGGGGTACGAGCAGTACTTC
length: 13
size: -
J: TRBJ2-7
D: TRBD1
V: TRBV9

CDR3: CASSLGDSETQYF
DNA: TGTGCCAGCAGCTTGGGAGACTCAGAGACCCAGTACTTC
length: 13
size: -
J: TRBJ2-5
D: -
V: TRBV5-8

CDR3: CASSQMGSTGGRDGYTF
DNA: TGCGCCAGCAGCCAAATGGGTTCTACAGGGGGCCGGGATGGCTACACCTTC
length: 17
size: -
J: TRBJ1-2
D: TRBD1
V: TRBV4-1

CDR3: CASSWLTENTEAFF
DNA: TGTGCCAGCAGCTGGTTGACTGAGAACACTGAAGCTTTCTTT
length: 14
size: -
J: TRBJ1-1
D: -
V: TRBV5-4

CDR3: CASSQDIAGHYVSSYNEQFF
DNA: TGCGCCAGCAGCCAAGACATAGCGGGCCATTATGTGAGCTCCTACAATGAGCAGTTCTTC
length: 20
size: -
J: TRBJ2-1
D: TRBD2
V: TRBV4-3

CDR3: CASSTNPRTGKSTDTQYF
DNA: TGTGCCAGCAGCACGAACCCGCGGACAGGGAAAAGCACAGATACGCAGTATTTT
length: 18
size: -
J: TRBJ2-3
D: TRBD1
V: TRBV7-9

CDR3: CASSTSLAAGELFF
DNA: TGTGCCAGTAGTACTTCATTAGCCGCCGGGGAGCTGTTTTTT
length: 14
size: -
J: TRBJ2-2
D: -
V: TRBV19

CDR3: CSAGLADARETQYF
DNA: TGCAGCGCCGGACTAGCGGATGCCAGGGAGACCCAGTACTTC
length: 14
size: once
J: TRBJ2-5
D: TRBD2
V: TRBV29-1

CDR3: CASSFLADTSTDTQYF
DNA: TGTGCCAGCAGCTTTCTAGCTGACACTAGCACAGATACGCAGTATTTT
length: 16
size: -
J: TRBJ2-3
D: -
V: TRBV14

CDR3: CASSFSQWGYEQYF
DNA: TGTGCCAGCAGCTTCTCGCAATGGGGCTACGAGCAGTACTTC
length: 14
size: -
J: TRBJ2-7
D: -
V: TRBV7-8

CDR3: CASSPETGSYEQYF
DNA: TGTGCCAGCAGTCCGGAAACAGGCTCCTACGAGCAGTACTTC
length: 14
size: once
J: TRBJ2-7
D: -
V: TRBV27

CDR3: CASSASWTTEAFF
DNA: TGTGCCAGCAGCGCCTCATGGACCACTGAAGCTTTCTTT
length: 13
size: -
J: TRBJ1-1
D: -
V: TRBV2

CDR3: CASSVRTSGDTGELFF
DNA: TGTGCCAGCAGCGTCCGGACTAGCGGAGACACCGGGGAGCTGTTTTTT
length: 16
size: -
J: TRBJ2-2
D: TRBD2
V: TRBV9

CDR3: CASSYLTTLSGELFF
DNA: TGTGCCAGCAGTTACCTTACCACCTTATCCGGGGAGCTGTTTTTT
length: 15
size: -
J: TRBJ2-2
D: -
V: TRBV6-5

CDR3: CASSQGLALYNEQFF
DNA: TGTGCTAGCAGCCAGGGACTAGCGTTATACAATGAGCAGTTCTTC
length: 15
size: -
J: TRBJ2-1
D: TRBD2
V: TRBV7-7

CDR3: CASSESAGDFYEQYF
DNA: TGTGCCAGCAGTGAATCAGCGGGAGACTTCTACGAGCAGTACTTC
length: 15
size: -
J: TRBJ2-7
D: TRBD2
V: TRBV2

CDR3: CATSGLTNQGDDLWGYTF
DNA: TGTGCCACCAGCGGGCTGACAAATCAAGGGGACGACTTGTGGGGCTACACCTTC
length: 18
size: once
J: TRBJ1-2
D: -
V: TRBV15

CDR3: CASSAGGGSGPQHF
DNA: TGTGCCAGCAGCGCGGGCGGGGGTTCAGGGCCCCAGCATTTT
length: 14
size: -
J: TRBJ1-5
D: -
V: TRBV5-6

CDR3: CASRLVLRETQYF
DNA: TGTGCCAGCCGACTAGTCCTCCGAGAGACCCAGTACTTC
length: 13
size: -
J: TRBJ2-5
D: -
V: TRBV21-1

CDR3: CASSSTGSYEQYF
DNA: TGTGCCAGCAGCTCGACAGGCTCCTACGAGCAGTACTTC
length: 13
size: -
J: TRBJ2-7
D: -
V: TRBV7-9

CDR3: CASSAGTRGTDTQYF
DNA: TGTGCCAGCAGTGCCGGGACTAGGGGCACAGATACGCAGTATTTT
length: 15
size: -
J: TRBJ2-3
D: TRBD2
V: TRBV6-1

CDR3: CASSWSIMGDQETQYF
DNA: TGTGCCAGCAGCTGGTCGATTATGGGGGACCAAGAGACCCAGTACTTC
length: 16
size: -
J: TRBJ2-5
D: -
V: TRBV11-2

CDR3: CASSLRGLGYEQYF
DNA: TGTGCCAGCAGTCTGCGGGGCCTTGGGTACGAGCAGTACTTC
length: 14
size: -
J: TRBJ2-7
D: -
V: TRBV28

CDR3: CASSRPGHRETQYF
DNA: TGTGCCAGCAGCCGACCGGGACATCGAGAGACCCAGTACTTC
length: 14
size: -
J: TRBJ2-5
D: -
V: TRBV6-5

CDR3: CATSNQNRANTEAFF
DNA: TGTGCCACCAGCAATCAGAACAGGGCGAACACTGAAGCTTTCTTT
length: 15
size: -
J: TRBJ1-1
D: -
V: TRBV15

CDR3: CASSDRLKGQETQYF
DNA: TGTGCCAGCAGCGACAGGTTAAAGGGCCAAGAGACCCAGTACTTC
length: 15
size: -
J: TRBJ2-5
D: -
V: TRBV5-4

CDR3: CASSLLPSQQYF
DNA: TGTGCCAGCAGCTTATTACCTTCGCAGCAGTACTTC
length: 12
size: -
J: TRBJ2-7
D: -
V: TRBV11-2

CDR3: CASRTSGRSEQYF
DNA: TGCGCCAGCAGAACTAGCGGGAGGAGCGAGCAGTACTTC
length: 13
size: -
J: TRBJ2-7
D: TRBD2
V: TRBV4-1

CDR3: CASSYRGRPYEQYF
DNA: TGTGCCAGCAGCTATCGCGGGAGGCCCTACGAGCAGTACTTC
length: 14
size: -
J: TRBJ2-7
D: TRBD2
V: TRBV7-2

CDR3: CASSPGTGGRNTIYF
DNA: TGTGCCAGCAGCCCAGGGACAGGGGGCAGAAACACCATATATTTT
length: 15
size: -
J: TRBJ1-3
D: TRBD1
V: TRBV11-2

CDR3: CASSGGAGTKNIQYF
DNA: TGTGCCAGCAGTGGGGGGGCAGGGACCAAAAACATTCAGTACTTC
length: 15
size: few
J: TRBJ2-4
D: -
V: TRBV6-5

CDR3: CAIVRGSGRDGEQFF
DNA: TGTGCCATTGTCCGGGGAAGCGGGAGGGATGGTGAGCAGTTCTTC
length: 15
size: -
J: TRBJ2-1
D: TRBD2
V: TRBV2

CDR3: CASSLWARRSTDTQYF
DNA: TGTGCCAGCAGCTTATGGGCCCGTCGTTCTACAGATACGCAGTATTTT
length: 16
size: -
J: TRBJ2-3
D: -
V: TRBV7-2

CDR3: CASSPGTGGTEKLFF
DNA: TGCGCCAGCAGCCCCGGGACAGGTGGTACCGAAAAACTGTTTTTT
length: 15
size: -
J: TRBJ1-4
D: TRBD1
V: TRBV4-3

CDR3: CASSYELGTDTQYF
DNA: TGTGCCAGCAGTTATGAACTAGGCACAGATACGCAGTATTTT
length: 14
size: -
J: TRBJ2-3
D: -
V: TRBV6-6

CDR3: CASSLGTGASGENTEAFF
DNA: TGTGCCAGCAGCTTAGGGACCGGAGCTTCAGGCGAGAACACTGAAGCTTTCTTT
length: 18
size: once
J: TRBJ1-1
D: -
V: TRBV7-6

CDR3: CASSQVFGGSTYEQYF
DNA: TGCGCCAGCAGCCAAGTCTTCGGGGGCTCTACCTACGAGCAGTACTTC
length: 16
size: -
J: TRBJ2-7
D: -
V: TRBV4-1

CDR3: CASSLGQGTYEQYF
DNA: TGTGCCAGCAGTTTAGGACAGGGGACCTACGAGCAGTACTTC
length: 14
size: -
J: TRBJ2-7
D: TRBD1
V: TRBV27

CDR3: CASSHGDPRASNEKLFF
DNA: TGTGCCAGCAGCCATGGGGACCCGAGGGCCTCGAATGAAAAACTGTTTTTT
length: 17
size: -
J: TRBJ1-4
D: -
V: TRBV27

CDR3: CASSYSTGNTGELFF
DNA: TGTGCCAGCAGTTACTCGACAGGGAACACCGGGGAGCTGTTTTTT
length: 15
size: -
J: TRBJ2-2
D: -
V: TRBV6-5